Listed below are T cell receptor beta chains from one sample, sequenced in a study of CD8+ T cells in alopecia areata. TCRdb's table, derived via immunoSEQ multiplex PCR, lists solely in-frame clones and lacks some. Among roughly 230,000 clones listed, about 40% were seen once. Sequencing was performed on CD4+ T cells sorted from blood, taken at approximately week 37, from a patient treated with tofacitinib. The receptor set was obtained from a human donor with alopecia areata. Each CDR3 is given with its conserved first and last residue. The order of the fields is J gene, clone size, D gene, V gene, CDR3 length, CDR3 DNA, CDR3 protein. The D gene is left open where the match is weak. Clone sizes are given selectively: once, few, many, or a class where the clone is expanded.

TRBJ2-7	NA	TRBD2	TRBV29-1	15	TGCAGCGTTGGTCTTTATAGCGGGAGTATCAACGAGCAGTACTTC	CSVGLYSGSINEQYF
TRBJ2-3	NA	NA	TRBV29-1	12	TGCAGCGGTTTGACTAGTGGGGATACGCAGTATTTT	CSGLTSGDTQYF
TRBJ2-4	few	NA	TRBV19	16	TGTGCCAGTACCACGAGGGCATTAATAGCCAAAAACATTCAGTACTTC	CASTTRALIAKNIQYF
TRBJ1-1	few	NA	TRBV29-1	12	TGCAGCGTTGGAAGAGGGAACACTGAAGCTTTCTTT	CSVGRGNTEAFF
TRBJ1-1	NA	NA	TRBV30	13	TGTGCCTGGAGTTCGGGGCTGAACACTGAAGCTTTCTTT	CAWSSGLNTEAFF
TRBJ2-3	NA	NA	TRBV9	15	TGTGCCAGCAGTCTCCGGGACACGCGCACAGATACGCAGTATTTT	CASSLRDTRTDTQYF
TRBJ2-6	few	NA	TRBV27	14	TGTGCCAGCAGTCGAGGGTCCGGGGCCAACGTCCTGACTTTC	CASSRGSGANVLTF
TRBJ2-6	NA	NA	TRBV6-1	15	TGTGCCAGCAGTGATGGGGCAGCTGGGGCCAACGTCCTGACTTTC	CASSDGAAGANVLTF
TRBJ2-5	NA	NA	TRBV11-2	12	TGTGCCAGCAGCTACTTGCAAGAGACCCAGTACTTC	CASSYLQETQYF
TRBJ1-2	NA	TRBD1	TRBV9	13	TGTGCCAGCAGCGGCGACAGGGGAGAGGGCTACACCTTC	CASSGDRGEGYTF
TRBJ1-1	NA	NA	TRBV30	12	TGTGCCTTCAGCTGGGGAATCACTGAAGCTTTCTTT	CAFSWGITEAFF
TRBJ2-7	NA	NA	TRBV28	14	TGTGCCAGCAGTTTTGCGGAGCCCCCCTACGAGCAGTACTTC	CASSFAEPPYEQYF
TRBJ2-6	NA	NA	TRBV6-5	14	TGTGCCAGCAGTCTATCAAGAGGGGCCAACGTCCTGACTTTC	CASSLSRGANVLTF
TRBJ2-7	NA	NA	TRBV23-1	16	TGCGCCAGCAGTCAACGGCGGCGGGTTTTCCCCTACGAGCAGTACTTC	CASSQRRRVFPYEQYF
TRBJ1-2	few	NA	TRBV27	15	TGTGCCAGCAGAAGTACAGGGTCCCCCGGTCGGGGCTACACCTTC	CASRSTGSPGRGYTF
TRBJ2-2	NA	NA	TRBV2	13	TGTGCCAGCGGAACTATCAGCACCGGGGAGCTGTTTTTT	CASGTISTGELFF
TRBJ1-2	NA	NA	TRBV5-1	14	TGCGCCAGCAGCCCGGATGGCAGGAATTATGGCTACACCTTC	CASSPDGRNYGYTF
TRBJ2-7	NA	NA	TRBV29-1	14	TGCAGCGTTGGCGAACAGGGTGGGTTCTCCGAGCAGTACTTC	CSVGEQGGFSEQYF
TRBJ1-1	NA	NA	TRBV6-6	15	TGTGCCAGCAGCGGGCGCCTGGGTGCGAACACTGAAGCTTTCTTT	CASSGRLGANTEAFF
TRBJ1-2	NA	NA	TRBV29-1	12	TGCAGCGTTGACCCGGGCTCCTATGGCTACACCTTC	CSVDPGSYGYTF
TRBJ1-5	NA	NA	TRBV5-1	14	TGCGCCAGCAGCTTGGAAGGTGGTAATCAGCCCCAGCATTTT	CASSLEGGNQPQHF
TRBJ2-2	NA	NA	TRBV6-1	15	TGTGCCAGCAGTGGATTACCCGGGACTGTTAAGGAGCTGTTTTTT	CASSGLPGTVKELFF
TRBJ2-7	many	NA	TRBV29-1	13	TGCAGCGTTGACGGCAGGGGTAGCGACGAGCAGTACTTC	CSVDGRGSDEQYF
TRBJ2-2	many	TRBD2	TRBV6-1	14	TGTGCAGCGGGGCTAGCGGGAGAATCCGGGGAGCTGTTTTTT	CAAGLAGESGELFF
TRBJ2-3	NA	NA	TRBV11-2	15	TGTGCCAGCAGCTTAGACGTGGGGGGCACAGATACGCAGTATTTT	CASSLDVGGTDTQYF
TRBJ2-1	few	TRBD2	TRBV29-1	19	TGCAGCGTCCTTACTGCTAAACCGGGAGGGGCGAGCTCCTACAATGAGCAGTTCTTC	CSVLTAKPGGASSYNEQFF
TRBJ2-1	NA	TRBD1	TRBV5-1	13	TGCGCCAGCAGCTCAGGGGGCTCTAATGAGCAGTTCTTC	CASSSGGSNEQFF
TRBJ1-4	NA	NA	TRBV18	18	TGTGCCAGCTCACCACTCGTCTTTTCAGGGGACGACGGTGAAAAACTGTTTTTT	CASSPLVFSGDDGEKLFF
TRBJ2-1	NA	TRBD2	TRBV29-1	14	TGCAGCGCCGCCACTAGCGGCCTTAGATATGAGCAGTTCTTC	CSAATSGLRYEQFF
TRBJ2-1	NA	NA	TRBV28	13	TGTGCCAGCACCCCGGGACGACACAATGAGCAGTTCTTC	CASTPGRHNEQFF
TRBJ2-3	NA	NA	TRBV30	14	TGTGCCTGGAGTGCGGGGACCCACACAGATACGCAGTATTTT	CAWSAGTHTDTQYF
TRBJ1-5	NA	TRBD1	TRBV2	14	TGTGCCAGCAGTAAGACAGGGGGCAATCAGCCCCAGCATTTT	CASSKTGGNQPQHF
TRBJ2-7	NA	NA	TRBV6-1	11	TGTGCCAGCAGGGAAGACCACGAGCAGTACTTC	CASREDHEQYF